The clone carrying this T cell receptor beta chain has a count of ten or more. The sample originates from a study of cytomegalovirus exposure and HLA in healthy donors. The PCR had 60 Vbeta and 13 Jbeta primers. The table came from immunoSEQ multiplex PCR; TCRdb's copy has only in-frame clones and leaves some out. Among roughly 100,000 clones listed, under 80% were seen once. From germline, CDR1 is SGHNT and CDR2 YYREEE (reference sequence). With V trimmed by 4 bases and J by 5 bases, 14 bases remained unmatched. The CDR3 consists of 16 residues. This sequence originates from a woman in her 40s in good health and CMV-seropositive. The sample comprised PBMCs. This chain uses TRBV5-4 with TRBJ2-7; 8 positions agree with TRBD1. This CDR3 is CASSRNTGTGDDEQYF. DNA of the CDR3: TGTGCCAGCAGCCGTAACACCGGGACAGGAGACGACGAGCAGTACTTC.